These 31 T cell receptor beta chains originate from one sample sequenced in a study of control samples from healthy donors and cancer patients. The protocol was immunoSEQ multiplex PCR, while the TCRdb copy is restricted to in-frame clones and leaves out a portion. The sample comprises roughly 69,000 clones, about 83% of which are singletons, and more than 15% rests with the top ten. Input material: blood. The receptors were gathered from a man aged 55 to 69 in good health.

This chain links TRBV21-1 with TRBJ2-1. TRBV21-1 is designated a pseudogene. The CDR3 is made up of 12 amino acids. CDR3 DNA: TGTGCCAGCAGCAAAGGATGCTATGAGCAGTTCTTC. Protein sequence: CASSKGCYEQFF.

CDR3 nucleotide sequence: TGTGCCAGCAGCTTTCGGACCGGGGCCAACGTCCTGACTTTC. Protein product: CASSFRTGANVLTF. The chain recombines TRBV5-6 with TRBJ2-6; D is undetermined. The germline V gene has CDR1 SGHDT and CDR2 YYEEEE. Trimming removed 2 bases at V and 4 bases at J, with 7 bases between. CDR3 size: 14 residues. Variable domain in full (rest from reference TRBV5-6 and TRBJ2-6): DAGVTQSPTHLIKTRGQQVTLRCSPKSGHDTVSWYQQALGQGPQFIFQYYEEEERQRGNFPDRFSGHQFPNYSSELNVNALLLGDSALYLCASSFRTGANVLTFGAGSRLTVL.

The chain employs TRBV28 and TRBJ2-1; 8 nucleotides match TRBD2. In germline, CDR1 is MDHEN, CDR2 SYDVKM. With 2 bases clipped from V and 0 bases from J, the junction kept 3 bases outside the gene matches. The CDR3 is made up of 16 amino acids. The CDR3 loop reads CASSLVTSGSYNEQFF. CDR3 DNA sequence: TGTGCCAGCAGTTTAGTTACTAGCGGCTCCTACAATGAGCAGTTCTTC.

The chain uses TRBV7-9 and TRBJ2-1; 8 bases are shared with TRBD2. This CDR3 has 16 amino acids. Germline V gene lookup returns CDR1 SEHNR and CDR2 FQNEAQ (reference sequence). V lost 2 bases, J lost 6 bases, and 9 bases stayed unmatched. CDR3 nucleotide sequence: TGTGCCAGCAGCTTACTTCAGCGGGAGTACGGCAATGAGCAGTTCTTC. Amino acids: CASSLLQREYGNEQFF.

CDR3 DNA: TGTGCCAGCAGTTTGTCCAGGGCTCGGGGTATCGCTGAAGCTTTCTTT. Its translation is CASSLSRARGIAEAFF. This rearrangement joins TRBV28 to TRBJ1-1, with D perhaps TRBD1 (5 bases). Germline CDR1 MDHEN, CDR2 SYDVKM. V was trimmed by 3 bases and J by 6 bases, leaving 20 bases between them. CDR3 length equals 16 residues. The full variable domain, its missing parts supplied by reference TRBV28 and TRBJ1-1, is DVKVTQSSRYLVKRTGEKVFLECVQDMDHENMFWYRQDPGLGLRLIYFSYDVKMKEKGDIPEGYSVSREKKERFSLILESASTNQTSMYLCASSLSRARGIAEAFFGQGTRLTVV.

This chain joins TRBV30 and TRBJ1-6; D unresolved. This CDR3 contains 14 residues. The V end was cut by 0 bases, the J end by 9 bases, with 12 bases between. CDR1 and CDR2 from the germline V gene are GTSNPN and SVGIG (reference sequence). The CDR3 bases are TGTGCCTGGAGTGTTGTCAGTAGTGGTTCACCCCTCCACTTT. Amino acid sequence: CAWSVVSSGSPLHF.

CDR3 DNA: TGCGCCAGCAGACAGGGGGCAAGGGGGACCGGGGAGCTGTTTTTT. It encodes CASRQGARGTGELFF. The chain couples TRBV10-2 to TRBJ2-2; the match to TRBD1 covers 9 bases. V lost 6 bases, J lost 5 bases, and 7 bases stayed unmatched. Per the germline V gene, CDR1 is WSHSY and CDR2 is SAAADI. This CDR3 is built from 15 residues.

The V call is TRBV30, the J call TRBJ1-1, with no clear D. The CDR3 length is 11 residues. In germline, CDR1 is GTSNPN, CDR2 SVGIG (reference sequence). The V gene lost 8 bases and the J gene lost 5 bases, with 12 bases spanning the gap. In nucleotides, the CDR3 is TGTGCCGGGGTGATTTGGACTGAAGCTTTCTTT. Residues: CAGVIWTEAFF. Complete variable domain (other parts from reference TRBV30 and TRBJ1-1): SQTIHQWPATLVQPVGSPLSLECTVEGTSNPNLYWYRQAAGRGLQLLFYSVGIGQISSEVPQNLSASRPQDRQFILSSKKLLLSDSGFYLCAGVIWTEAFFGQGTRLTVV.

The chain employs TRBV15 and TRBJ2-3; 7 positions agree with TRBD2. This CDR3 region has 17 residues. Germline trimming cut 0 bases from V and 2 bases from J; bases unmatched to any gene: 8. Germline CDR1 is LNHNV and CDR2 is YYDKDF (reference sequence). CDR3 sequence reads: CATSRDRLAEDTDTQYF. The CDR3 coding sequence is TGTGCCACCAGCAGAGATCGCCTAGCGGAGGACACAGATACGCAGTATTTT.

This clone was recorded a few times. This sequence joins TRBV7-3 and TRBJ2-7; possible D gene TRBD2, 6 bases. Per the germline V gene, CDR1 is SGHTA and CDR2 is FQGTGA. V was cut by 3 bases and J by 4 bases, with 19 bases left in between. CDR3 length equals 16 residues. The CDR3 sequence: CASSFPPASAQYEQYF. CDR3 nucleotides: TGTGCCAGCAGCTTTCCCCCCGCTAGCGCCCAGTACGAGCAGTACTTC.

The chain uses TRBV7-2 and TRBJ2-6; D is uncertain. V dropped 7 bases and J dropped 4 bases, with 11 bases sitting between them. The CDR3 covers 14 residues. Germline CDR1 SGHTA, CDR2 FQGNSA. The DNA for the CDR3 is TGTGCCAGCACCCGGTTATACGGGGCCAACGTCCTGACTTTC. Its translation is CASTRLYGANVLTF.

CDR3 region: CAISGQGGDQPQHF. CDR3 sequence (DNA): TGTGCCATCAGCGGACAGGGAGGGGACCAGCCCCAGCATTTT. This chain joins TRBV10-3 and TRBJ1-5, with TRBD1 identical over 8 bases. The CDR3 has 14 amino acids. The germline V gene encodes CDR1 ENHRY and CDR2 SYGVKD. J lost 7 bases, V lost 6 bases, and 8 bases had no gene match.

In its sample, this clone was seen a few times. This rearrangement joins TRBV21-1 to TRBJ1-4. TRBV21-1 is classified as a pseudogene. The CDR3 has 17 residues. The CDR3 sequence is CASSGAVIGDHRPKTVF. As DNA, the CDR3 is TGTGCCAGCAGCGGGGCGGTTATCGGGGACCATAGGCCGAAAACTGTTTTT.

The chain recombines TRBV19 with TRBJ1-1; D not certain. The germline V and J ends were trimmed by 4 bases and 1 base, with 10 bases remaining between them. The CDR3 is 14 amino acids. The germline V gene has CDR1 LNHDA and CDR2 SQIVND (reference sequence). Written as DNA, the CDR3 is TGTGCCAGTAGTACCGGAAGTCCGAACACTGAAGCTTTCTTT. Its translation: CASSTGSPNTEAFF.

The V gene is TRBV7-8, the J gene TRBJ1-3, with 7 bases identical to TRBD1. In germline, CDR1 is SGHVS, CDR2 FQNEAQ. Trimming cost V 5 bases and J 0 bases; bases outside gene matches: 10. The length of the CDR3 is 17 residues. The CDR3 DNA reads TGTGCCAGCAGCCCACCCCGTGGACAGGTCTCTGGAAACACCATATATTTT. It yields the protein CASSPPRGQVSGNTIYF.

The chain links TRBV25-1 to TRBJ2-5; 8 nucleotides agree with TRBD1. The junction had 8 bases not matched to a gene; V was cut back by 8 bases and J by 3 bases. CDR3 length: 14 amino acids. Looked up from germline, CDR1 is MGHDK and CDR2 is SYGVNS. The CDR3 DNA follows: TGTGCCAGCGGAAGGGACAGGCAAGAAGAGACCCAGTACTTC. Translating gives CASGRDRQEETQYF.

This chain connects TRBV9 to TRBJ2-2; 7 bases fit TRBD1. The germline V gene has CDR1 SGDLS and CDR2 YYNGEE. The CDR3 totals 16 residues. The V segment lost 7 bases and the J segment 5 bases; nucleotides outside the gene matches: 14. CDR3 loop: CASGPTDRASTGELFF. CDR3 coding DNA: TGTGCCAGCGGCCCAACCGACAGGGCCAGTACCGGGGAGCTGTTTTTT.

V gene TRBV11-2 combines with J gene TRBJ1-2; the D is unclear. This CDR3 is built from 14 residues. Germline V CDR1 and CDR2: SGHAT, FQNNGV. Between the trimmed V and J ends, which lost 8 bases and 4 bases, there was a span of 17 bases. CDR3 sequence (DNA): TGTGCCAGCGACCCAAGGCTGGTCTCCTATGGCTACACCTTC. This sequence encodes CASDPRLVSYGYTF.

The V and J genes are TRBV5-1 and TRBJ2-2; 9 bases are a match to TRBD2. V lost 0 bases to trimming and J lost 3 bases; unmatched junction nucleotides: 3. The CDR3 has 16 amino acids. Germline CDR1 is SGHRS and CDR2 is YFSETQ. The CDR3 spells CASSLVRGRDTGELFF. The CDR3 nucleotides are TGCGCCAGCAGCTTGGTTCGCGGGAGGGACACCGGGGAGCTGTTTTTT.

The rearrangement links TRBV7-9 to TRBJ2-3; the match to TRBD1 covers 7 bases. Per the germline V gene, CDR1 is SEHNR and CDR2 is FQNEAQ (reference sequence). CDR3 size: 17 residues. The J segment lost 4 bases and the V segment lost 3 bases, leaving 13 bases of the junction unmatched. The DNA of the CDR3 is TGTGCCAGCAGCTTGGGCCCGAGACAGGGAAACTCAGATACGCAGTATTTT. As protein: CASSLGPRQGNSDTQYF.

This clone was detected once. J is TRBJ2-2 and V is TRBV29-1; D is unresolved. Trimming pared 0 bases from V and 6 bases from J, leaving 5 bases between. The CDR3 consists of 12 residues. The germline V gene has CDR1 SQVTM and CDR2 ANQGSEA. CDR3 in amino acids: CSVEDFPGELFF. The CDR3 DNA is TGCAGCGTTGAAGATTTTCCCGGGGAGCTGTTTTTT.

This clone has a single count. This rearrangement joins TRBV7-9 to TRBJ2-3; D gene unclear. This CDR3 spans 13 amino acids. V lost 5 bases and J lost 1, with 7 bases in between. CDR1 and CDR2 from the germline V gene are SEHNR and FQNEAQ (reference sequence). This CDR3 is CASSPQGTDTQYF. CDR3 coding DNA: TGTGCCAGCAGCCCGCAGGGCACAGATACGCAGTATTTT.

The chain couples TRBV6-6 to TRBJ1-2; D is perhaps TRBD1 (5 bases). The germline CDR1 and CDR2 sequences are MNHNY and SVGAGI (reference sequence). The CDR3 is 14 residues long. V dropped 2 bases and J dropped 4 bases, with 11 bases sitting between them. CDR3 nucleotide sequence: TGTGCCAGCAGTTACGATTGGGGGAGCTATGGCTACACCTTC. Protein sequence: CASSYDWGSYGYTF.

The chain carries TRBV5-4 and TRBJ2-1; maybe TRBD2 (6 bases). Germline assignment: CDR1 SGHNT and CDR2 YYREEE (reference sequence). There are 14 residues in the CDR3. V dropped 0 bases and J dropped 4 bases, with 8 bases sitting between them. CDR3 in amino acids: CASSLGGDYNEQFF. For the CDR3, the DNA is TGTGCCAGCAGCTTGGGCGGGGATTACAATGAGCAGTTCTTC.

The chain employs TRBV7-2 and TRBJ1-4; D ambiguous. V was shortened by 5 bases and J by 0 bases, with 10 bases between the two germline ends. Germline loops: CDR1 SGHTA, CDR2 FQGNSA. The CDR3 runs to 15 residues. CDR3 region: CASSPGDTTNEKLFF. The CDR3 nucleotides are TGTGCCAGCAGCCCTGGAGATACAACTAATGAAAAACTGTTTTTT.

The chain couples TRBV18 to TRBJ1-6; D ambiguous. In germline, CDR1 is KGHSH, CDR2 LQKENI. The germline V and J ends were trimmed by 2 bases and 10 bases, with 9 bases remaining between them. The CDR3 consists of 13 residues. CDR3 residues: CASSPKGYSPLHF. The CDR3 DNA is TGTGCCAGCTCACCAAAAGGATACTCACCCCTCCACTTT. Full variable domain (missing parts from reference TRBV18 and TRBJ1-6): NAGVMQNPRHLVRRRGQEARLRCSPMKGHSHVYWYRQLPEEGLKFMVYLQKENIIDESGMPKERFSAEFPKEGPSILRIQQVVRGDSAAYFCASSPKGYSPLHFGNGTRLTVT.

The J gene is TRBJ2-7, the V gene TRBV2, with TRBD2 identical over 11 bases. Germline CDR1 SNHLY, CDR2 FYNNEI. J lost 4 bases, V lost 8 bases, and 7 bases had no gene match. The CDR3 sequence is 14 residues long. The CDR3 region is CASLRTSGSYEQYF. CDR3 sequence (DNA): TGTGCCAGCCTTCGGACTAGCGGGTCTTACGAGCAGTACTTC. Supplemented by reference TRBV2 and TRBJ2-7, the full variable domain reads EPEVTQTPSHQVTQMGQEVILRCVPISNHLYFYWYRQILGQKVEFLVSFYNNEISEKSEIFDDQFSVERPDGSNFTLKIRSTKLEDSAMYFCASLRTSGSYEQYFGPGTRLTVT.

This chain links TRBV2 with TRBJ2-7; 11 nucleotides agree with TRBD1. Germline V gives CDR1 SNHLY, CDR2 FYNNEI. V gave up 5 bases and J gave up 7 bases; unmatched junction bases: 10. CDR3 length: 15 residues. The CDR3 spells CASSTGQGGMGEQYF. The CDR3 nucleotides read TGTGCCAGCAGTACGGGACAGGGGGGAATGGGGGAGCAGTACTTC.

The CDR3 DNA follows: TGTGCCAGCAGCTTAGGGAGTAGGAACCACAATGAGCAGTTCTTC. It is translated as CASSLGSRNHNEQFF. The gene calls are TRBV7-2 and TRBJ2-1; D remains ambiguous. The CDR3 has 15 residues. Per germline, CDR1 SGHTA and CDR2 FQGNSA. Trimming pared 1 base from V and 5 bases from J, leaving 12 bases between.

The chain is built from TRBV30 and TRBJ1-2; weak D call: TRBD1 (6 bases). The CDR3 is made up of 15 amino acids. Germline CDR1 reads GTSNPN; CDR2 reads SVGIG (reference sequence). The V end was cut by 5 bases, the J end by 0 bases, with 16 bases between. The CDR3 DNA reads as TGTGCCTGGGGGCCTTTTGACAGGACTAACTATGGCTACACCTTC. Protein: CAWGPFDRTNYGYTF.

The rearrangement uses TRBV7-2 and TRBJ2-3, with 7 bases lining up with TRBD2. V lost 5 bases, J lost 6 bases, and 8 bases stayed unmatched. The length of the CDR3 is 14 residues. Germline CDR1 is SGHTA and CDR2 is FQGNSA. The DNA for the CDR3 is TGTGCCAGCAGCCTAACGACGGGAGGTGATACGCAGTATTTT. It encodes CASSLTTGGDTQYF.